These 29 T cell receptor beta chains came from one sample sequenced in a study of blood T cell repertoires in COVID-19 (dated by TCRdb to between 2020 and 2021). The library was obtained by the immunoSEQ multiplex PCR assay. TCRdb took this table from immuneACCESS and kept in-frame rearrangements with V and J called. Such tables lack part of the clones; where checked against another copy, unresolved V genes explain under half of the gap, and the rest is unexplained. The sample data list 85,000 to 130,000 clones, and approximately 86% of these were observed just once. Around 6.5% of the sample is in the top ten clones. What was sequenced was peripheral blood. The receptor set was obtained from a woman aged 60-75 years with acute or convalescent COVID-19.

This rearrangement joins TRBV5-5 to TRBJ1-1; D gene unclear. CDR3 size: 11 residues. Germline V gene sequence: CDR1 SGHKS, CDR2 YYEKEE (reference sequence). The V gene lost 0 bases and the J gene lost 8 bases, with 5 bases spanning the gap. CDR3 residues: CASSLVREAFF. The DNA of the CDR3 is TGTGCCAGCAGCTTGGTCCGGGAAGCTTTCTTT.

The chain recombines TRBV12-5 with TRBJ2-3; D is undetermined. This CDR3 has 12 amino acids. With 2 bases removed from V and 6 bases from J, the gap between germline ends came to 6 bases. Germline lookup yields CDR1 LGHNT and CDR2 FRNRAP. The chain's CDR3 is CASGLLSDTQYF. Here the CDR3 DNA reads TGTGCTAGTGGTTTGCTGTCCGATACGCAGTATTTT.

The chain links TRBV7-9 to TRBJ2-2, with a weak D call TRBD1 (6 bases). Germline-derived CDR1 and CDR2 are SEHNR and FQNEAQ (reference sequence). The CDR3 totals 14 residues. V was cut by 1 base and J by 10 bases, with 13 bases left in between. CDR3 in amino acids: CASSLVQGNEELFF. As DNA, the CDR3 is TGTGCCAGCAGCTTAGTCCAGGGGAACGAGGAGCTGTTTTTT.

The CDR3 sequence is CASSEGGSLLNTEAFF. CDR3 bases: TGTGCCAGCAGTGAAGGGGGCAGCCTCTTGAACACTGAAGCTTTCTTT. The chain links TRBV25-1 to TRBJ1-1; the D gene is possibly TRBD1 (6 bases). V shed 2 bases and J shed 0 bases, with 13 bases lying between them. This CDR3 has 16 amino acids. Germline V gene sequence: CDR1 MGHDK, CDR2 SYGVNS. Complete variable domain (other parts from reference TRBV25-1 and TRBJ1-1): EADIYQTPRYLVIGTGKKITLECSQTMGHDKMYWYQQDPGMELHLIHYSYGVNSTEKGDLSSESTVSRIRTEHFPLTLESARPSHTSQYLCASSEGGSLLNTEAFFGQGTRLTVV.

The chain uses TRBV11-2 and TRBJ1-1, with TRBD1 matching over 7 bases. This CDR3 contains 14 residues. From germline, CDR1 is SGHAT and CDR2 FQNNGV. With 1 base clipped from V and 5 bases from J, the junction kept 4 bases outside the gene matches. The CDR3 DNA reads TGTGCCAGCAGCTTAGTGAGGGGGCGAACTGAAGCTTTCTTT. This sequence encodes CASSLVRGRTEAFF.

The DNA of the CDR3 is TGTGCCAGCAGAGACCGGGACAGGGGATCCTACGAGCAGTACGTC. It encodes CASRDRDRGSYEQYV. The rearrangement links TRBV5-8 to TRBJ2-7, with 10 bases lining up with TRBD1. V trimming: 5 bases; J trimming: 1 base; junction bases outside the gene matches: 6. CDR1 is SGHTS and CDR2 is YDEGEE in the germline V gene. This CDR3 region has 15 residues.

This chain uses TRBV2 with TRBJ1-2; no reliable D call. Germline V lookup: CDR1 SNHLY, CDR2 FYNNEI. V was trimmed by 5 bases and J by 3 bases, leaving 13 bases between them. CDR3 length equals 14 residues. CDR3 loop: CASSRRRVDYGYTF. The CDR3 region has the DNA TGTGCCAGCAGTAGGAGGAGGGTCGACTATGGCTACACCTTC.

The J gene is TRBJ2-3, the V gene TRBV15, with D maybe TRBD2 (5 bases). CDR3 size: 17 residues. Trimming stripped 1 base from V and 0 bases from J, with 14 bases between. The germline V gene encodes CDR1 LNHNV and CDR2 YYDKDF (reference sequence). The CDR3 spells CATSRGQRSSSTDTQYF. The CDR3 region has the DNA TGTGCCACCAGCAGAGGTCAGCGGTCCTCTAGCACAGATACGCAGTATTTT.

This chain joins TRBV6-5 and TRBJ2-2; TRBD2 matches at 10 bases. Trimming took 10 bases from V and 5 from J; bases not matched to a gene: 7. This CDR3 is built from 14 residues. Germline CDR1 MNHEY, CDR2 SVGAGI. The CDR3 DNA is TGTGCCACCGGGACTAGCGTAAAAACCGGGGAGCTGTTTTTT. This translates into CATGTSVKTGELFF.

This chain links TRBV21-1 with TRBJ2-7; the table assigns TRBD1, which was not confirmed against the DNA. TRBV21-1 is noted as a pseudogene. This CDR3 comprises 14 residues. CDR3 loop: CASSKRICRQGARV. CDR3 DNA sequence: TGTGCCAGCAGCAAAAGGATTTGTCGACAGGGGGCGCGCGTC.

V usage is TRBV27 and J usage is TRBJ1-2, with 11 nucleotides matching TRBD1. V trimming: 5 bases; J trimming: 5 bases; junction bases outside the gene matches: 13. Germline V gene data show CDR1 as MNHEY and CDR2 as SMNVEV (reference sequence). This CDR3 region has 17 residues. The CDR3 DNA follows: TGTGCCAGCAGTCACTGGGCAGGACAGGGGGCGAATTATGGCTACACCTTC. This codes for CASSHWAGQGANYGYTF.

The J gene is TRBJ2-1, the V gene TRBV5-6; 7 nucleotides match TRBD2. V lost 2 bases, J lost 3 bases, and 8 bases stayed unmatched. The CDR3 is made up of 16 amino acids. Germline lookup yields CDR1 SGHDT and CDR2 YYEEEE. CDR3 in amino acids: CASSFDAGEIYNEQFF. DNA for the CDR3: TGTGCCAGCAGCTTTGACGCGGGAGAAATCTACAATGAGCAGTTCTTC.

The chain is built from TRBV9 and TRBJ1-1; 8 bases are a match to TRBD1. The junction had 8 bases not matched to a gene; V was cut back by 0 bases and J by 10 bases. The CDR3 totals 14 residues. CDR1 is SGDLS and CDR2 is YYNGEE in the germline V gene. CDR3 amino acids: CASSVATSGGTAFF. The CDR3 DNA follows: TGTGCCAGCAGCGTAGCCACCTCAGGGGGCACAGCTTTCTTT.

The V call is TRBV6-2 or TRBV6-3, the J call TRBJ1-5; D uncertain. V was shortened by 4 bases and J by 4 bases, with 14 bases between the two germline ends. Germline V gene data show CDR1 as MNHEY and CDR2 as SVGEGT. The CDR3 is 15 amino acids. The CDR3 here is CASSSGSTGNQPQHF. The DNA of the CDR3 is TGTGCCAGCAGTTCCGGGTCTACGGGGAATCAGCCCCAGCATTTT.

The J gene is TRBJ1-1, the V gene TRBV12-3 or TRBV12-4; D unresolved. The germline V and J ends were trimmed by 6 bases and 5 bases, with 13 bases remaining between them. The CDR3 is made up of 13 amino acids. This chain's CDR3 is CASSPRPGTEAFF. CDR3 DNA sequence: TGTGCCAGCAGCCCCCGCCCGGGGACTGAAGCTTTCTTT.

As to this clone: Other DNA sequences within the sample encode an identical CDR3. This chain links TRBV10-3 with TRBJ1-5; D not certain. The germline V gene encodes CDR1 ENHRY and CDR2 SYGVKD. CDR3 length equals 12 residues. The V and J ends lost 2 bases and 5 bases respectively, with 4 bases between them. CDR3 sequence reads: CAISEGDQPQHF. The CDR3 bases are TGTGCCATCAGTGAGGGAGATCAGCCCCAGCATTTT.

J is TRBJ2-3 and V is TRBV29-1, with D possibly being TRBD1 (8 bases). This CDR3 has 17 amino acids. Germline V gene data show CDR1 as SQVTM and CDR2 as ANQGSEA. Trimming removed 5 bases at V and 2 bases at J, with 23 bases between. The CDR3 DNA follows: TGCAGCGTTAAACAGGGGGGGCTAGCGGTAGTCACAGATACGCAGTATTTT. Amino acids: CSVKQGGLAVVTDTQYF.

The chain is built from TRBV11-1 and TRBJ2-3; the D is unclear. Germline CDR1 and CDR2: SGHAT and FQDESV (reference sequence). The CDR3 covers 12 residues. The V and J ends lost 5 bases and 3 bases respectively, with 6 bases between them. The CDR3 nucleotides read TGTGCCAGCAGCCCCCAAACAGATACGCAGTATTTT. The encoded protein is CASSPQTDTQYF.

The rearrangement links TRBV5-1 to TRBJ2-5; D not certain. The CDR3 sequence is 11 residues long. Trimming shortened V by 1 base and J by 4 bases, and 2 bases separated the two germline ends. CDR1 is SGHRS, CDR2 YFSETQ, per germline. The CDR3 loop reads CASSLRETQYF. As DNA, the CDR3 is TGCGCCAGCAGCTTGCGAGAGACCCAGTACTTC.

This CDR3 reads CASRDRAADYGYTF. CDR3 in DNA: TGCGCCAGCAGGGACAGGGCCGCTGACTATGGCTACACCTTC. J is TRBJ1-2 and V is TRBV4-1; 8 bases match TRBD1. The CDR3 consists of 14 residues. Germline trimming cut 6 bases from V and 3 bases from J; bases unmatched to any gene: 6. CDR1 and CDR2 (germline): MGHRA, YSYEKL.

J is TRBJ1-4 and V is TRBV30; D unresolved. This CDR3 is built from 14 residues. CDR1 is GTSNPN and CDR2 is SVGIG in the germline V gene (reference sequence). V dropped 0 bases and J dropped 4 bases, with 9 bases sitting between them. CDR3 residues: CAWSVGEDNEKLFF. The CDR3 region has the DNA TGTGCCTGGAGTGTCGGGGAGGATAATGAAAAACTGTTTTTT.

The chain links TRBV11-1 to TRBJ2-1, with 9 bases aligning to TRBD2. J lost 8 bases, V lost 0 bases, and 5 bases had no gene match. The germline gives CDR1 SGHAT, CDR2 FQDESV (reference sequence). The CDR3 has 15 amino acids. CDR3 DNA: TGTGCCAGCAGCTTAGCGGCGGGAGGGCCGTATGAGCAGTTCTTC. Translated: CASSLAAGGPYEQFF. Combining the CDR3 with reference TRBV11-1 and TRBJ2-1 gives the whole variable domain EAEVAQSPRYKITEKSQAVAFWCDPISGHATLYWYRQILGQGPELLVQFQDESVVDDSQLPKDRFSAERLKGVDSTLKIQPAELGDSAMYLCASSLAAGGPYEQFFGPGTRLTVL.

The V gene is TRBV9, the J gene TRBJ2-2; perhaps TRBD1 as D (5 bases). The germline V gene has CDR1 SGDLS and CDR2 YYNGEE. CDR3 length equals 16 residues. Trimming stripped 0 bases from V and 7 bases from J, with 16 bases between. In DNA form, the CDR3 reads TGTGCCAGCAGCGTAGGGGGCGGCAGGGCCGGCGGGGAGCTGTTTTTT. Its protein product is CASSVGGGRAGGELFF.

The J gene is TRBJ2-2, the V gene TRBV5-1; 7 nucleotides align to TRBD1. V dropped 2 bases and J dropped 7; count of bases not matched to a gene: 8. The CDR3 totals 15 residues. The germline gives CDR1 SGHRS, CDR2 YFSETQ. The CDR3 nucleotides read TGCGCCAGCAGCTTCCTAGGGGGCGGTCGCGGGGAGCTGTTTTTT. This sequence encodes CASSFLGGGRGELFF.

This clone turned up a few times. The chain is built from TRBV19 and TRBJ2-7; D possibly corresponds to TRBD1 (6 bases). This CDR3 is built from 15 residues. V lost 3 bases and J lost 2, with 14 bases in between. The V gene's germline CDR1 is LNHDA and CDR2 SQIVND (reference sequence). CDR3: CASSMFGQSAYEQYF. CDR3 coding DNA: TGTGCCAGTAGTATGTTTGGACAGTCCGCCTACGAGCAGTACTTC.

The gene calls are TRBV3-1 (or the pseudogene TRBV3-2) and TRBJ1-1; 7 bases agree with TRBD1. This CDR3 spans 14 amino acids. CDR1 and CDR2 (germline): LGHDT, YNNKEL (reference sequence). J lost 5 bases, V lost 0 bases, and 3 bases had no gene match. The CDR3 is CASSQEGQATEAFF. The CDR3 DNA sequence: TGTGCCAGCAGCCAAGAAGGACAGGCGACTGAAGCTTTCTTT.

This clone was seen once. In nucleotides, the CDR3 is TGTGCCAGCAGCTCCGTACTAGCGGGAATCTACAATGAGCAGTTCTTC. Translated, it gives CASSSVLAGIYNEQFF. The chain joins TRBV5-4 to TRBJ2-1; 10 bases agree with TRBD2. V lost 3 bases and J lost 3; bases outside the gene matches: 6. The CDR3 is made up of 16 amino acids. Germline CDR1 reads SGHNT; CDR2 reads YYREEE (reference sequence).

The CDR3: CASSLSPGDYGYTF. The CDR3 nucleotides read TGTGCCAGCAGCTTGAGTCCAGGGGACTATGGCTACACCTTC. The chain recombines TRBV5-4 with TRBJ1-2; possible D gene TRBD1, 6 bases. Looked up from germline, CDR1 is SGHNT and CDR2 is YYREEE (reference sequence). Trimming stripped 1 base from V and 3 bases from J, with 10 bases between. There are 14 residues in the CDR3.

This sequence joins TRBV4-2 and TRBJ1-2; 8 positions agree with TRBD1. The trim removed 1 base at V and 5 bases at J, leaving 9 bases unmatched. Germline CDR1 and CDR2: LGHNA and YNFKEQ. The CDR3 runs to 16 residues. The CDR3 DNA is TGTGCCAGCAGCCAAGCGGGCACAGGGGGGGAGTATGGCTACACCTTC. Its protein is CASSQAGTGGEYGYTF.